What follows are 7 T cell receptor beta chains derived from one specimen sequenced in a study of technical replicates of blood from a few donors. Clones were sequenced by immunoSEQ multiplex PCR, and TCRdb holds only the in-frame ones, with some missing. The table has just over 80,000 clones, around 96% seen once. Input material: T cells isolated from PBMCs. Receptors were obtained from a human donor in good health.

The chain recombines TRBV6-5 with TRBJ2-2; D call uncertain. The CDR3 covers 13 residues. Trimming shortened V by 6 bases and J by 6 bases, and 11 bases separated the two germline ends. Germline loops: CDR1 MNHEY, CDR2 SVGAGI. CDR3 in DNA: TGTGCCAGCAGACAAACGCTGTCCGGGGAGCTGTTTTTT. Protein product: CASRQTLSGELFF.

This chain joins TRBV19 and TRBJ2-7; 7 bases line up with TRBD1. The CDR3 runs to 13 residues. Germline V gene data show CDR1 as LNHDA and CDR2 as SQIVND (reference sequence). The V segment lost 5 bases and the J segment 4 bases; nucleotides outside the gene matches: 5. The CDR3 reads CASSQTGAYEQYF. The CDR3 DNA follows: TGTGCCAGTAGTCAAACAGGGGCTTACGAGCAGTACTTC.

The rearrangement uses TRBV27 and TRBJ1-2; no firm D call. This CDR3 comprises 13 residues. Germline V lookup: CDR1 MNHEY, CDR2 SMNVEV (reference sequence). V gave up 3 bases and J gave up 4 bases, with 9 bases separating them. The CDR3 is CASSFSRGYGYTF. The CDR3, as DNA: TGTGCCAGCAGTTTTTCGCGTGGCTATGGCTACACCTTC.

A single count supports this clone. CDR3 DNA sequence: TGCAGCGTTGACACGCGGGGATATGAGACCCAGTACTTC. The encoded protein is CSVDTRGYETQYF. The chain uses TRBV29-1 and TRBJ2-5; weak D call: TRBD2 (6 bases). The CDR3 totals 13 residues. Trimming took 3 bases from V and 5 from J, leaving 13 bases between them. Germline loops: CDR1 SQVTM, CDR2 ANQGSEA.

The rearrangement joins TRBV18 to TRBJ2-7, with 12 bases fitting TRBD1. Trimming cost V 6 bases and J 4 bases; bases outside gene matches: 10. Germline assignment: CDR1 KGHSH and CDR2 LQKENI. The CDR3 has 16 residues. The CDR3 DNA follows: TGTGCCAGCTCCCCCGGGACAGGGGGCGGTGGGTACGAGCAGTACTTC. Its translation is CASSPGTGGGGYEQYF.

J is TRBJ1-1 and V is TRBV9; D might be TRBD1 (6 bases). V lost 0 bases and J lost 5, with 23 bases in between. Germline loops: CDR1 SGDLS, CDR2 YYNGEE. This CDR3 has 18 amino acids. CDR3 DNA: TGTGCCAGCAGCGTAGATCTAGAGGGGGTAGGTAGGTATACTGAAGCTTTCTTT. Amino acid sequence: CASSVDLEGVGRYTEAFF. The full variable domain, its missing parts supplied by reference TRBV9 and TRBJ1-1, is DSGVTQTPKHLITATGQRVTLRCSPRSGDLSVYWYQQSLDQGLQFLIQYYNGEERAKGNILERFSAQQFPDLHSELNLSSLELGDSALYFCASSVDLEGVGRYTEAFFGQGTRLTVV.

The chain recombines TRBV28 with TRBJ2-2; 8 bases are a match to TRBD1. The germline gives CDR1 MDHEN, CDR2 SYDVKM. The CDR3 runs 16 residues. Trimming at V came to 6 bases and at J to 2 bases, leaving 8 bases not matched to a gene. The CDR3 nucleotides are TGTGCCAGCAGCTCCGGGACAGGAAGTAACACCGGGGAGCTGTTTTTT. Protein: CASSSGTGSNTGELFF.